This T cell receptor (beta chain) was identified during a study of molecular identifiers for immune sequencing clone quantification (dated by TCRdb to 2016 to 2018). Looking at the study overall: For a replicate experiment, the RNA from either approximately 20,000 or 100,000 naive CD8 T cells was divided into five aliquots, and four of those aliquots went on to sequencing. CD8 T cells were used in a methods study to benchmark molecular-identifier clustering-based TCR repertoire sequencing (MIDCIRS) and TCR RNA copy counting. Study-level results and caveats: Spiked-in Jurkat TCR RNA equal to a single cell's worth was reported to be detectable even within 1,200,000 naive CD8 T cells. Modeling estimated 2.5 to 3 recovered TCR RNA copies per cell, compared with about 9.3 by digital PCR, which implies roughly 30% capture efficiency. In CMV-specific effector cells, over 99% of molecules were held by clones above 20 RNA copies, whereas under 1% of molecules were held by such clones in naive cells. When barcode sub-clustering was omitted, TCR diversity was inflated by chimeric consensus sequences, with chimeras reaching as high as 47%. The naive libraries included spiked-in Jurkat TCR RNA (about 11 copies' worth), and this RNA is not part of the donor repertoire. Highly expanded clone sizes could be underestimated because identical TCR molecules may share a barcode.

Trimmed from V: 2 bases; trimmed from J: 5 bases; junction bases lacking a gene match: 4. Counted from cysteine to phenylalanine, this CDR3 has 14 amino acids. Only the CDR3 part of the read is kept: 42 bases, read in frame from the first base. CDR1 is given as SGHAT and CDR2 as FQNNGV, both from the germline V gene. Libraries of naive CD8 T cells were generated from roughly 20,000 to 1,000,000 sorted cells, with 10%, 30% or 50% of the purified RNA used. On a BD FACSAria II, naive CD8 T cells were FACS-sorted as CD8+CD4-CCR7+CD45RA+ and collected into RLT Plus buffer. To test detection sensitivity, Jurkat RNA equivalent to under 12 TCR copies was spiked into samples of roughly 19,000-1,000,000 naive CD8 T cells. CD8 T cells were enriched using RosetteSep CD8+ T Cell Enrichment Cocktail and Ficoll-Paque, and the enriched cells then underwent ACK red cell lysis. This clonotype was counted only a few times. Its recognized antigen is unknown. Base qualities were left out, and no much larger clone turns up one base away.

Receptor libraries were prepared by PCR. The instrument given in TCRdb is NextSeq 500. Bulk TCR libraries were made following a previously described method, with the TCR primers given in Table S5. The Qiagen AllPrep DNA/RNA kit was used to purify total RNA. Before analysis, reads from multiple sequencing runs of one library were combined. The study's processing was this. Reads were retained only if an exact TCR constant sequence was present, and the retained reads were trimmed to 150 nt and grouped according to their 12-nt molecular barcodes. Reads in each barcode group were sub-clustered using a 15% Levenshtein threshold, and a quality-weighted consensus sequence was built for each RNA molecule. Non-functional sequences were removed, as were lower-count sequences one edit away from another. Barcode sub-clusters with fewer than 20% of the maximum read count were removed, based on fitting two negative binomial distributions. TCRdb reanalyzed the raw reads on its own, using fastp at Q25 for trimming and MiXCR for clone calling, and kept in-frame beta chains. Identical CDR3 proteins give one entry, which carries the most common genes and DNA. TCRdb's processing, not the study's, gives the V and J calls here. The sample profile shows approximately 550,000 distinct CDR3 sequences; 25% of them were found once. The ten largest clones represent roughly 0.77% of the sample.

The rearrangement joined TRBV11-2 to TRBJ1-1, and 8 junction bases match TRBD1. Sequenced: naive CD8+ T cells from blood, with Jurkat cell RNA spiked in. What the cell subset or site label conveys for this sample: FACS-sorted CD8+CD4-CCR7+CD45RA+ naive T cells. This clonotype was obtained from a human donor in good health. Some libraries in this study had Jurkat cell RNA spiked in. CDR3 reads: CASSLQGAVTEAFF. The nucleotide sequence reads TGTGCCAGCAGCTTACAGGGGGCGGTGACTGAAGCTTTCTTT.